These T cell receptor beta chains were read from a single sample in a study of T-cell reconstitution after alpha-beta-depleted transplantation in children. TCRdb analysed the PCR reads with MiXCR anew, one entry per CDR3 protein. The table has roughly 500,000 distinct CDR3 sequences, approximately 29% seen once; the top ten hold 2% to 3%. Source: PBMCs from the stem cell graft donor, taken from the stem cell graft. The receptor source for this set is a human donor who donated a stem cell graft to a child with aplastic anemia. Both conserved end residues are part of each CDR3. Fields, in order: V gene, J gene, CDR3 length, D gene, clone size, CDR3 DNA, CDR3 protein. D genes are given only for firm matches. Clone sizes are given selectively: once, few, many, or a class where the clone is expanded.

>TRBV20-1|TRBJ1-2|13|NA|NA
TGCAGTGCTAGGGCCAGCGGGGGCCATGGCTACACCTTC
CSARASGGHGYTF
>TRBV12-3/TRBV12-4|TRBJ1-6|13|NA|few
TGTGCCAGCACTTCCACCCTTAATTCACCCCTCCACTTT
CASTSTLNSPLHF
>TRBV12-3/TRBV12-4|TRBJ2-1|19|TRBD1|NA
TGTGCCAGCAGTTTCAACCAGGGCCGACAGGGGGCGGTCTACAATGAGCAGTTCTTC
CASSFNQGRQGAVYNEQFF
>TRBV30|TRBJ1-6|14|NA|NA
TGTGCCTGGATCTCCCCAGGGAAGAACTCACCCCTCCACTTT
CAWISPGKNSPLHF
>TRBV5-1|TRBJ2-7|15|TRBD1|NA
TGCGCCAGCAGCCTCTCGACAGGGGGCTTACTCGAGCAGTACTTC
CASSLSTGGLLEQYF
>TRBV12-3/TRBV12-4|TRBJ2-7|11|TRBD1|few
TGTGCTACGGGACAGTCCTACGAGCAGTACTTC
CATGQSYEQYF
>TRBV4-3|TRBJ2-5|16|NA|few
TGCGCCAGCAGCCAAGATCTCGCGCTAGTCGACGAGACCCAGTACTTC
CASSQDLALVDETQYF
>TRBV5-6|TRBJ2-5|16|TRBD2|NA
TGTGCCAGCAGCTTGGCTAGCGGGTCGGATCAAGAGACCCAGTACTTC
CASSLASGSDQETQYF
>TRBV20-1|TRBJ1-1|14|NA|few
TGCAGTGCTAGAGATGGACGGATGAACACTGAAGCTTTCTTT
CSARDGRMNTEAFF
>TRBV6-1|TRBJ2-7|11|NA|few
TGTGCCCTCCAGGGTGTCTACGAGCAGTACTTC
CALQGVYEQYF
>TRBV20-1|TRBJ1-5|14|NA|NA
TGCAGTGCTAGCATTGGGACGCGCAATCAGCCCCAGCATTTT
CSASIGTRNQPQHF
>TRBV6-5|TRBJ2-3|16|NA|few
TGTGCCAGCAGTTACTCGATTGGGGCAGGGAAGGATACGCAGTATTTT
CASSYSIGAGKDTQYF
>TRBV7-2|TRBJ2-7|16|NA|few
TGTGCCAGCAGCTTATCCATTTCGGACGGACCTACGGGGCAGTACTTC
CASSLSISDGPTGQYF
>TRBV5-4|TRBJ1-1|15|TRBD1|NA
TGTGCCAGCAGCTTGGGGGGACAGGGCCCCACTGAAGCTTTCTTT
CASSLGGQGPTEAFF
>TRBV7-9|TRBJ1-4|15|NA|NA
TGTGCCAGCAGCTTAGCAGGGGCTGAATACCGAAAACTGTTTTTT
CASSLAGAEYRKLFF
>TRBV29-1|TRBJ2-1|15|TRBD2|few
TGCAGCGTTGAACCGACTAGCGGGGGGTACAATGAGCAGTTCTTC
CSVEPTSGGYNEQFF
>TRBV27|TRBJ2-7|14|NA|NA
TGTGCCAGCGGCCAGGGAATTAGCTCCTACGAGCAGTACTTC
CASGQGISSYEQYF
>TRBV30|TRBJ1-1|16|TRBD1|NA
TGTGCCTGGAGTGCCGACAGGGTTCGACGGGGGACTGAAGCTTTCTTT
CAWSADRVRRGTEAFF
>TRBV12-3/TRBV12-4|TRBJ2-1|17|TRBD2|NA
TGTGCCAGCACCAGCCCGATGACTAGCGGGAGGGCCGGTGAGCAGTTCTTC
CASTSPMTSGRAGEQFF
>TRBV29-1|TRBJ1-1|12|NA|NA
TGCAGCGTTATGGCAGGCAACACTGAAGCTTTCTTT
CSVMAGNTEAFF
>TRBV12-5|TRBJ2-1|14|NA|few
TGTGCTAGTGGTTTGGAGCCGACCCAGGATGAGCAGTTCTTC
CASGLEPTQDEQFF
>TRBV6-6|TRBJ2-1|13|NA|NA
TGTGCCACCTCAGTGTTTTCCTACAATGAGCAGTTCTTC
CATSVFSYNEQFF
>TRBV28|TRBJ2-1|14|NA|NA
TGTGCCAGCAGTTTAGGGTCCCGATACAATGAGCAGTTCTTC
CASSLGSRYNEQFF
>TRBV12-3/TRBV12-4|TRBJ2-1|13|TRBD2|NA
TGTGCCAGCAGTCTAGCGGGAGACGGTGAGCAGTTCTTC
CASSLAGDGEQFF
>TRBV4-2|TRBJ2-7|14|NA|NA
TGTGCCAGCAGCCAAGGCCAAGGGGACTACGAGCAGTACTTC
CASSQGQGDYEQYF
>TRBV7-9|TRBJ1-1|15|TRBD1|NA
TGTGCCAGCAGGCAACAGGGGGCGGACGGCACTGAAGCTTTCTTT
CASRQQGADGTEAFF
>TRBV4-3|TRBJ2-1|14|NA|NA
TGCGCCAGCAGCCAAGCTCTGACGTGGGGTGAGCAGTTCTTC
CASSQALTWGEQFF
>TRBV19|TRBJ1-2|15|NA|NA
TGTGCCAGTAGTATAGCCGGCAGATCCAACTATGGCTACACCTTC
CASSIAGRSNYGYTF
>TRBV20-1|TRBJ2-2|17|NA|NA
TGCAGTGCCGGGGAAGGGAACAGCCTAGGACGTGGCGGGGAGCTGTTTTTT
CSAGEGNSLGRGGELFF
>TRBV6-1|TRBJ2-1|14|TRBD1|NA
TGTGCCAGTAAGGACAGGCGGAAGCGAAACGAGCAGTTCTTC
CASKDRRKRNEQFF
>TRBV7-2|TRBJ2-3|14|NA|few
TGTGCCAGCAGCTTGGAGGGCCACACAGATACGCAGTATTTT
CASSLEGHTDTQYF
>TRBV27|TRBJ2-2|19|TRBD2|NA
TGTGCCAGCCCCAAGGTCTTGTGGCGGGGGGAGTGCCACACCGGGGAGCTGTTTTTT
CASPKVLWRGECHTGELFF
>TRBV5-4|TRBJ2-3|12|NA|NA
TGTGCCAGCTTACGGACCACGGATACGCAGTATTTT
CASLRTTDTQYF
>TRBV6-5|TRBJ1-5|12|NA|NA
TGTGCCAGCAGTACGTACAATCAGCCCCAGCATTTT
CASSTYNQPQHF
>TRBV14|TRBJ2-2|16|NA|few
TGTGCCAGCAGCCAAGAAACAGGGATGAACACCGGGGAGCTGTTTTTT
CASSQETGMNTGELFF
>TRBV28|TRBJ2-1|16|TRBD2|NA
TGTGCCAGCAGTTTACAACTAGCGGGCCTTTACAATGAGCAGTTCTTC
CASSLQLAGLYNEQFF
>TRBV13|TRBJ2-7|15|NA|once
TGTGCCAGCAGCGGCGTCCCCGGGACGGGCTACGAGCAGTACTTC
CASSGVPGTGYEQYF
>TRBV6-1|TRBJ1-5|17|NA|NA
TGTGCCAGCAGGGACAGTCGTAGACTGAATGGCAATCAGCCCCAGCATTTT
CASRDSRRLNGNQPQHF
>TRBV20-1|TRBJ1-5|14|NA|NA
TGCAGTGCTAGTCTGCCCGTCGGCAATCAGCCCCATCATTTT
CSASLPVGNQPHHF